This T cell receptor beta chain was sequenced during a study of spatial heterogeneity in lung cancer. Background on the study: The mean occurrence of each unique TCR and UMI combination in raw reads exceeded eight. The study's findings and limits: Circulating ubiquitous expanded tumor TCRs were observed more frequently at resection than at follow-up.

Time point reported: sample taken at primary tumor resection. From tumor, nontumor lung or frozen PBMC, whole RNA was taken unsorted for sequencing. A total of around 67 untreated early-stage non-small cell lung cancer patients served as donors. This CDR3 region has 16 residues. Germline V gives CDR1 SGHVS, CDR2 FQNEAQ. After removal of 5 bases from V and 5 bases from J, the junction contained 7 bases not matched to a gene. Regarding this clonotype: The antigen is unknown.

Individual TCR cDNA molecules each bore their own unique molecular identifier. TCRdb redid the calling of the 5' RACE reads with MiXCR, one entry per CDR3 protein. The sample lists about 50,000 distinct CDR3 sequences, 7.5% to 8% seen once, with about 13% in the top ten. This TCR was sampled from a female donor with early-stage non-small cell lung cancer. This specimen was PBMCs, taken at surgery. The genes are TRBV7-8 and TRBJ2-1; 12 bases match TRBD2. CDR3 amino acids: CASSPSSGGANNEQFF. The CDR3 nucleotides are TGTGCCAGCAGCCCGTCTAGCGGGGGGGCTAACAATGAGCAGTTCTTC.